This T cell receptor (beta chain) was observed in a study of blood T cell repertoires in COVID-19. As for the study in general: T cells, B-cell-depleted T cells, or PBMCs supplied cDNA or gDNA.

In the study's own analysis: Reference gene primer amplification yielded estimated nucleated cell counts. Only in-frame clones appear in the TCRdb table, and some are missing; sequencing was by immunoSEQ multiplex PCR. V and J calls and clone size follow that table, whereas D and trimming were derived from the DNA. The sample holds over 95,000 clones; roughly 79% are singletons and the top ten take more than 9%. The specimen was peripheral blood. This clonotype originated in a human donor in a cohort sampled during active COVID-19.

CDR3 nucleotides: TGTGCCAGCAGATTCGACAGCCGTAATGAAAAACTGTTTTTT. It codes for CASRFDSRNEKLFF. This chain uses TRBV6-6 with TRBJ1-4; a possible D gene is TRBD1 (5 bases). Trimming took 6 bases from V and 4 from J, leaving 12 bases between them. The CDR3 has 14 amino acids. Germline V gene data show CDR1 as MNHNY and CDR2 as SVGAGI (reference sequence).